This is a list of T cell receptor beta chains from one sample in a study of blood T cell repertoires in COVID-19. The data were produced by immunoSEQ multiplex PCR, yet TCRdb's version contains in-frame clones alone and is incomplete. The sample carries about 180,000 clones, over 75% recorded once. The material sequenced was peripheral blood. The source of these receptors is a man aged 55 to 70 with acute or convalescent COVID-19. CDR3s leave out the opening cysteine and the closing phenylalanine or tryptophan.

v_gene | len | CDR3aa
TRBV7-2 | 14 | ASSLGRGPHTDTQY
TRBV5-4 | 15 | ASSRSLSGSGGPTQY
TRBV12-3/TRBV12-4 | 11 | ASSSGTGGTQY
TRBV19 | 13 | ASSIVGDRLQPQH
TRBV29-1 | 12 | SATIAGGSYEQY
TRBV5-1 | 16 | ASSLRAGGESGANVLT
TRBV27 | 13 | ASSFRFGRENIQY
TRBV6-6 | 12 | ASRLDRGNQPQH
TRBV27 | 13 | ASSRRQGNTDTQY
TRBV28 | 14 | ASRYDSSGPNQPQH
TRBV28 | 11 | ASSLNRAYGYT
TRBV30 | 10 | AWGSWEDIQY
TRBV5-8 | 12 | ASSPYTGAVGYT
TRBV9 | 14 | ASSVVGTVNTGELF
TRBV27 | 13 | ASSLSGTSSTEQF
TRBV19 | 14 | ASSIPPSGTYNEQF
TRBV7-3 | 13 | ASSLSAGGGGELF
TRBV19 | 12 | ASSIDRGTDTQY
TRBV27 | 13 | ASSLSGQGSTEAF
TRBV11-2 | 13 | ASSSRLAGTYEQY
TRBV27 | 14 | ASSPRSSGSADTQY
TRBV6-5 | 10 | ASSWGGGGYT
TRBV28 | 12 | ASGDYGAQETQY
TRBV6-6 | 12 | ASSTGTGNEKLF
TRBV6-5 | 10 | ASSPNTGELF
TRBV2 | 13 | ASSVTGVNGDEQF
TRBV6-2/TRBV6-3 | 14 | ASSYSMAYSNQPQH
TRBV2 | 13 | AIEGVEDEKSPLH
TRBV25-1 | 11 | ASSLSGTDTQY
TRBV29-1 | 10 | SVPTVGETQY